One and the same sample provided the 28 T cell receptor beta chains below, sequenced in a study of blood T cells in healthy people across ages. Primed by a sample-barcoded 5' primer and a J-beta primer mix, a second PCR proceeded for 7 to 11 cycles. TCRdb redid the calling of the 5' RACE reads with MiXCR, one entry per CDR3 protein. The table has about 640,000 distinct CDR3 sequences, 25% to 30% seen once; the top ten hold approximately 15%. Sequenced input: blood. These receptors were taken from a woman of 80 years or more in good health.

The table lists this clonotype with a few counts. The chain recombines TRBV20-1 with TRBJ1-5; 8 positions agree with TRBD1. Trimming at V came to 3 bases and at J to 7 bases, leaving 11 bases not matched to a gene. CDR1 is DFQATT and CDR2 is SNEGSKA in the germline V gene (reference sequence). CDR3 length equals 15 residues. The CDR3 region is CSARLTQGAGQPQHF. The CDR3 DNA sequence: TGCAGTGCTAGGTTGACTCAGGGGGCGGGACAGCCCCAGCATTTT.

The chain uses TRBV19 and TRBJ1-2; 8 bases match TRBD1. From germline, CDR1 is LNHDA and CDR2 SQIVND (reference sequence). This CDR3 is built from 17 residues. J lost 0 bases, V lost 9 bases, and 15 bases had no gene match. The CDR3: CASQPPGQVLTNYGYTF. DNA for the CDR3: TGTGCCAGCCAACCTCCGGGACAGGTACTCACTAACTATGGCTACACCTTC.

The V gene is TRBV9, the J gene TRBJ1-1; TRBD1 is a possible D gene (5 bases). CDR3 length: 15 amino acids. Trimming pared 4 bases from V and 8 bases from J, leaving 21 bases between. Germline CDR1 is SGDLS and CDR2 is YYNGEE. The CDR3 here is CASSPALQDGGEAFF. CDR3 in DNA: TGTGCCAGCAGCCCGGCCTTACAGGATGGGGGGGAAGCTTTCTTT.

This clonotype was picked up a small number of times. The rearrangement joins TRBV5-6 to TRBJ1-6, with D possibly TRBD1 on 5 matching bases. The CDR3 contains 14 residues. Germline CDR1 is SGHDT and CDR2 is YYEEEE. Trimming took off 5 bases at V and 10 bases at J, with 16 bases between the two ends. The CDR3 DNA reads TGTGCCAGCAGGGACGGGGGGGACCGCTCACCCCTCCACTTT. Translating gives CASRDGGDRSPLHF.

This clonotype was found many times. This rearrangement joins TRBV5-1 to TRBJ2-7; 9 bases match TRBD1. Losses at the gene ends were 4 bases for V and 5 bases for J; bases not matched to a gene: 10. CDR3 length: 15 residues. The germline V gene encodes CDR1 SGHRS and CDR2 YFSETQ. Written as DNA, the CDR3 is TGCGCCAGCAGCCGAGAGACAGGGGGTTCGAACGAGCAGTACTTC. It specifies CASSRETGGSNEQYF.

There are a few counts of this clonotype. J is TRBJ2-1 and V is TRBV20-1, with TRBD1 matching over 10 bases. The V gene end was trimmed by 2 bases and the J gene end by 7 bases; junction bases not matched to a gene: 8. There are 15 residues in the CDR3. Germline CDR1 and CDR2: DFQATT and SNEGSKA (reference sequence). In DNA form, the CDR3 reads TGCAGTGCTAGACATGGACAGGGGGTGGGTAATGAGCAGTTCTTC. Translating gives CSARHGQGVGNEQFF.

CDR3 DNA sequence: TGTGCCAGCAGCAGCCTCTCCGAGCAGTACTTC. Translating gives CASSSLSEQYF. This chain connects TRBV28 to TRBJ2-5, with D hard to call. The J call could be wrong; TRBJ2-7 is a better fit for the DNA end. There are 11 residues in the CDR3. Germline loops: CDR1 MDHEN, CDR2 SYDVKM.

This clonotype came up many times. V usage is TRBV15 and J usage is TRBJ2-7; D remains ambiguous. This CDR3 is built from 14 residues. Trimming shortened V by 0 bases and J by 2 bases, and 8 bases separated the two germline ends. CDR1 is LNHNV, CDR2 YYDKDF, per germline (reference sequence). CDR3 loop: CATSRDQEPYEQYF. The CDR3 DNA reads TGTGCCACCAGCAGAGATCAAGAGCCCTACGAGCAGTACTTC.

Concerning this clonotype: Mismatch with germline at one junction end may stem from a read error. V is TRBV12-3 or TRBV12-4 and J is TRBJ2-3; 9 bases match TRBD1. CDR3 length: 16 residues. CDR3 loop: CASSWGQGLGTDMQYF. CDR3 nucleotide sequence: TGTGCCAGCAGCTGGGGACAGGGACTTGGTACAGATATGCAGTATTTT.

This clonotype showed up just once. The DNA is omitted, as the CDR3 cannot be located on it reliably, and the CDR3 follows TCRdb's listing. J is TRBJ2-1 and V is TRBV5-1; TRBD1, as called in the table, went unchecked against the DNA. Germline values: CDR1 SGHRS, CDR2 YFSETQ. The CDR3 length equals 16 residues, ends included. CDR3 residues: CANSVAPGSGKYEQDF.

With regard to this clonotype: A read error may explain this, as a much larger clone is one base away. Because the CDR3's place on the DNA is in doubt, the DNA is left out and the CDR3 is given as listed by TCRdb. J is TRBJ1-2 and V is TRBV20-1; the table's D call of TRBD1 was not tested on the DNA. The CDR3 is made up of 13 amino acids, end residues included. CDR1 and CDR2 (germline): DFQATT, SNEGSKA (reference sequence). This CDR3 is CSVAKGSGDGFTF.

This clonotype was detected a few times. The V and J genes are TRBV20-1 and TRBJ1-5, with TRBD1 matching 8 bases. The V gene's germline CDR1 is DFQATT and CDR2 SNEGSKA (reference sequence). Trimming at V came to 6 bases and at J to 0 bases, leaving 7 bases not matched to a gene. The CDR3 covers 15 residues. CDR3 nucleotide sequence: TGCAGTGCGGGCAGGGGGCCCGCTAGCAATCAGCCCCAGCATTTT. Amino acids: CSAGRGPASNQPQHF.

This chain joins TRBV20-1 and TRBJ1-5, with 7 nucleotides matching TRBD1. V shed 4 bases and J 4 bases; nucleotides not matched to a gene: 4. This CDR3 has 13 amino acids. From germline, CDR1 is DFQATT and CDR2 SNEGSKA (reference sequence). CDR3 sequence reads: CSATTGSNQPQHF. The CDR3, as DNA: TGCAGTGCTACGACAGGGTCGAATCAGCCCCAGCATTTT.

This clonotype was picked up a small number of times. A much larger clone lies a single base off, so this may be a read error. The J gene is TRBJ2-1, the V gene TRBV7-2, with 11 bases fitting TRBD1. This CDR3 has 16 residues. Germline CDR1 SGHTA, CDR2 FQGNSA. In DNA, the CDR3 is TGTGCCAGCGGCTTAGCGGGACAGGGGGGATACAATGAGCAGTTCTTC. Its translation is CASGLAGQGGYNEQFF.

This clonotype was counted once. The chain links TRBV7-2 to TRBJ2-1, with TRBD2 matching over 8 bases. The V gene end was trimmed by 1 base and the J gene end by 5 bases; junction bases not matched to a gene: 4. The CDR3 length is 15 residues. Germline CDR1 reads SGHTA; CDR2 reads FQGNSA. The CDR3 protein is CASSLGGLENNEQFF. CDR3 coding DNA: TGTGCCAGCAGCTTAGGGGGACTAGAGAACAATGAGCAGTTCTTC.

In its sample, this clonotype was seen many times. The chain uses TRBV6-1 and TRBJ2-3; D is possibly TRBD1 or TRBD2 (5 bases each). Germline CDR1 and CDR2: MNHNS and SASEGT. With 6 bases removed from V and 2 bases from J, the gap between germline ends came to 15 bases. This CDR3 has 15 amino acids. The DNA of the CDR3 is TGTGCCAGCAGCCTCGGGACCTACCTCACAGATACGCAGTATTTT. Its protein is CASSLGTYLTDTQYF.

In its sample, this clonotype was seen many times. The V gene is TRBV29-1, the J gene TRBJ2-3; tentatively, D is TRBD2 (6 bases). CDR3 length: 19 residues. The germline V gene encodes CDR1 SQVTM and CDR2 ANQGSEA. V lost 0 bases and J 0 bases, leaving 22 bases between the germline ends. CDR3 in DNA: TGCAGCGTTGAAGATAGAAATTTTTGGGGGGATGATAGCACAGATACGCAGTATTTT. Protein: CSVEDRNFWGDDSTDTQYF.

This clonotype came up a few times. V gene TRBV10-2 combines with J gene TRBJ1-5; D perhaps matches TRBD1 (6 bases). Per germline, CDR1 WSHSY and CDR2 SAAADI. CDR3 size: 16 residues. The V gene lost 3 bases and the J gene lost 3 bases, with 15 bases spanning the gap. The CDR3 nucleotides are TGCGCCAGCAGTGATTTACCTCAGGGGAACAATCAGCCCCAGCATTTT. Protein sequence: CASSDLPQGNNQPQHF.

This clonotype turned up a few times. The J gene is TRBJ1-5, the V gene TRBV9, with 9 bases aligning to TRBD1. There are 15 residues in the CDR3. Germline values: CDR1 SGDLS, CDR2 YYNGEE. After removal of 4 bases from V and 4 bases from J, the junction contained 6 bases not matched to a gene. The chain's CDR3 is CASSPKDRGNQPQHF. Written as DNA, the CDR3 is TGTGCCAGCAGCCCCAAAGACAGGGGGAATCAGCCCCAGCATTTT.

The chain carries TRBV20-1 and TRBJ2-3; the match to TRBD2 covers 12 bases. J gave up 2 bases and V 0 bases, and 6 bases lay outside the gene matches. CDR3 size: 17 residues. The germline CDR1 and CDR2 sequences are DFQATT and SNEGSKA (reference sequence). In DNA form, the CDR3 reads TGCAGTGCTAGAGATATGGCTAGCGGGGGGGCCACAGATACGCAGTATTTT. Residues: CSARDMASGGATDTQYF.

In DNA form, the CDR3 reads TGTGCCAGCAGTCTCGGCCAGGACTCTGGAAACACCATATATTTT. Amino acids: CASSLGQDSGNTIYF. The chain uses TRBV7-2 and TRBJ1-3; the D is unclear. This CDR3 is 15 amino acids long. CDR1 is SGHTA, CDR2 FQGNSA, per germline. The V gene lost 6 bases and the J gene lost 0 bases, with 12 bases spanning the gap.

This chain joins TRBV3-1 and TRBJ2-7; TRBD1 might be the D (6 bases). Gene TRBJ2-5 matches the end of the DNA better, so the J call may be wrong. This CDR3 has 15 amino acids. The germline gives CDR1 LGHDT, CDR2 YNNKEL (reference sequence). The DNA of the CDR3 is TGTGCCAGCAGCCAAGGGACTGGGGGCAAAGAGACCCAGTACTTC. This translates into CASSQGTGGKETQYF.

The table lists this clonotype with many counts. The CDR3 loop reads CASSPHRAPSGANVLTF. CDR3 coding DNA: TGTGCCAGCAGCCCTCACAGGGCACCCTCTGGGGCCAACGTCCTGACTTTC. The rearrangement links TRBV9 to TRBJ2-6; D possibly corresponds to TRBD1 (6 bases). The CDR3 contains 17 residues. CDR1 and CDR2 from the germline V gene are SGDLS and YYNGEE. V lost 4 bases, J lost 0 bases, and 14 bases lay in between. Full variable domain (remainder filled in from reference TRBV9 and TRBJ2-6): DSGVTQTPKHLITATGQRVTLRCSPRSGDLSVYWYQQSLDQGLQFLIQYYNGEERAKGNILERFSAQQFPDLHSELNLSSLELGDSALYFCASSPHRAPSGANVLTFGAGSRLTVL.

This clonotype has just a few counts. The chain combines TRBV30 with TRBJ2-2; TRBD2 agrees at 7 bases. Losses at the gene ends were 4 bases for V and 7 bases for J; bases not matched to a gene: 6. This CDR3 has 13 residues. Germline CDR1 reads GTSNPN; CDR2 reads SVGIG (reference sequence). CDR3 residues: CAWKTSMVGELFF. In DNA, the CDR3 is TGTGCCTGGAAGACTAGCATGGTCGGGGAGCTGTTTTTT. Filled out from reference TRBV30 and TRBJ2-2, the complete variable domain reads SQTIHQWPATLVQPVGSPLSLECTVEGTSNPNLYWYRQAAGRGLQLLFYSVGIGQISSEVPQNLSASRPQDRQFILSSKKLLLSDSGFYLCAWKTSMVGELFFGEGSRLTVL.

In regard to this clonotype: This may come from a read error, since a much larger clone is one base off. The J gene is TRBJ2-5, the V gene TRBV7-6; 8 positions match TRBD2. Germline V CDR1 and CDR2: SGHVS, FNYEAQ. The CDR3 contains 16 residues. The V segment lost 0 bases and the J segment 11 bases; nucleotides outside the gene matches: 14. The CDR3 nucleotides read TGTGCCAGCAGCTTAGCTCCAGCGGGGGCCTACAATGAGCAGTACTTC. Translating it yields CASSLAPAGAYNEQYF.

With respect to this clonotype: A much larger clonotype is one base distant, so this may be a read error. The genes are TRBV5-6 and TRBJ1-2; weak D call: TRBD1 (5 bases). Germline V gene lookup returns CDR1 SGHDT and CDR2 YYEEEE. This CDR3 has 13 amino acids. This chain's CDR3 is CVSSWGRTQGYTF. As DNA, the CDR3 is TGTGTCAGCAGCTGGGGACGGACACAGGGCTACACCTTC.

This clonotype was recorded at least ten times. V gene TRBV2 combines with J gene TRBJ2-5; 14 bases are a match to TRBD2. The V and J ends lost 7 bases and 3 bases, in that order; junction bases with no gene match: 7. The V gene's germline CDR1 is SNHLY and CDR2 FYNNEI. The CDR3 covers 16 residues. The CDR3 protein is CASTGLAGGPEETQYF. The CDR3 DNA reads TGTGCCAGCACCGGACTAGCGGGGGGTCCCGAAGAGACCCAGTACTTC.

This clonotype was observed a handful of times. The chain recombines TRBV5-1 with TRBJ2-3; D is undetermined. Germline loops: CDR1 SGHRS, CDR2 YFSETQ. Trimming shortened V by 4 bases and J by 3 bases, and 12 bases separated the two germline ends. CDR3 length equals 14 residues. In DNA, the CDR3 is TGCGCCAGCAGCGGCGGAGCTGCGACAGATACGCAGTATTTT. It codes for CASSGGAATDTQYF.